This TCR beta chain was recorded in a study of T cell responses to AZD1222 COVID-19 vaccine. The germline V and J ends were trimmed by 6 bases and 0 bases, with 3 bases remaining between them. This CDR3 contains 12 residues. CDR1 and CDR2 (germline): MNHEY, SVGAGI. Study-wide results and limits: Recipients of AZD1222 seropositive at baseline numbered only 5 to 7. Repertoire samples came only from after the peak T cell response. Spike as a whole was targeted by vaccine-associated CD4 TCRs, dominant at 160-218 and 743-854.

A word on this clone: Its antigen remains unidentified.

Clones were sequenced by immunoSEQ multiplex PCR, and TCRdb holds only the in-frame ones, with some missing. The sample yields more than 40,000 clones, roughly 87% seen once. The J gene is TRBJ1-3, the V gene TRBV6-5; D gene uncertain. Here the sequenced sample was peripheral blood, taken 28 days after the second AZD1222 dose. The sequence derives from an adult who received the AZD1222 COVID-19 vaccine. CDR3 DNA sequence: TGTGCCAGCAGGGACTCTGGAAACACCATATATTTT. This sequence encodes CASRDSGNTIYF.